Presented here are 30 T cell receptor beta chains from one specimen sequenced in a study of identical twins. TCRdb independently ran MiXCR on the 5' RACE reads; one entry per CDR3 protein. The sample lists 280,000 or so distinct CDR3 sequences, under 9.5% seen once, with 2.1% in the top ten. This sample was also put to use in a study of yellow fever vaccine responses in identical twins.

The sample consisted of memory (CD45RO+) T cells sorted from blood. The receptors derive from a young woman in good health.

The gene calls are TRBV27 and TRBJ2-7, with D perhaps TRBD2 (6 bases). CDR1 and CDR2 (germline): MNHEY, SMNVEV (reference sequence). CDR3 size: 15 residues. V shed 3 bases and J shed 4 bases, with 16 bases lying between them. The CDR3 is CASSFGLAVRYEQYV. The CDR3 DNA reads TGTGCCAGCAGTTTTGGTTTAGCGGTACGATACGAGCAGTACGTC.

This clonotype was seen at least ten times. This chain connects TRBV11-2 to TRBJ2-7, with TRBD2 matching 10 bases. Germline V gives CDR1 SGHAT, CDR2 FQNNGV. CDR3 length: 15 residues. V lost 5 bases and J lost 0; bases outside the gene matches: 4. CDR3 residues: CASSDSGRSSYEQYF. The CDR3 DNA is TGTGCCAGCAGCGATAGCGGGAGGAGCTCCTACGAGCAGTACTTC.

The chain links TRBV2 to TRBJ1-6; D is unresolved. CDR1 is SNHLY, CDR2 FYNNEI, per germline. The V gene lost 3 bases and the J gene lost 7 bases, with 10 bases spanning the gap. The CDR3 is 14 amino acids. CDR3 nucleotides: TGTGCCAGCAGTGAGAGACTGAAGAATTCACCCCTCCACTTT. Its protein product is CASSERLKNSPLHF.

Only a few counts were recorded for this clonotype. This chain connects TRBV11-2 to TRBJ2-3, with 12 bases aligning to TRBD2. V was clipped by 1 base and J by 1 base; unmatched bases: 9. The CDR3 length is 19 residues. The germline V gene encodes CDR1 SGHAT and CDR2 FQNNGV. The CDR3 spells CASSLGTSGARPGTDTQYF. The DNA of the CDR3 is TGTGCCAGCAGCTTAGGGACTAGCGGGGCCCGGCCGGGCACAGATACGCAGTATTTT.

This clonotype has a handful of counts. The chain carries TRBV7-9 and TRBJ2-1; D is possibly TRBD1 (6 bases). Deletions cut 4 bases from V and 8 bases from J, with 21 bases between. The germline V gene has CDR1 SEHNR and CDR2 FQNEAQ (reference sequence). The CDR3 contains 16 residues. CDR3 nucleotides: TGTGCCAGCAGCTCACTCGACAGGTTAGGATTCCATGAGCAGTTCTTC. Amino acid sequence: CASSSLDRLGFHEQFF. Based on the CDR3 plus reference TRBV7-9 and TRBJ2-1, the full variable domain is DTGVSQNPRHKITKRGQNVTFRCDPISEHNRLYWYRQTLGQGPEFLTYFQNEAQLEKSRLLSDRFSAERPKGSFSTLEIQRTEQGDSAMYLCASSSLDRLGFHEQFFGPGTRLTVL.

This clonotype was observed at least ten times. V usage is TRBV20-1 and J usage is TRBJ2-3; 7 positions agree with TRBD2. The CDR3 is 15 amino acids. J gave up 4 bases and V 2 bases, and 9 bases lay outside the gene matches. Germline values: CDR1 DFQATT, CDR2 SNEGSKA (reference sequence). The CDR3 coding sequence is TGCAGTGCTAGACGTCGACTAGCACCCCCAGATACGCAGTATTTT. It yields the protein CSARRRLAPPDTQYF.

The chain uses TRBV10-3 and TRBJ1-2, with D hard to call. CDR1 is ENHRY, CDR2 SYGVKD, per germline. CDR3 size: 14 residues. V gave up 0 bases and J gave up 11 bases, with 16 bases separating them. The CDR3 region is CAISESGSSGKYTF. DNA of the CDR3: TGTGCCATCAGTGAGTCCGGGTCTTCGGGGAAGTACACCTTC.

This clonotype has at least ten counts. This chain uses TRBV6-1 with TRBJ2-1, with 7 bases aligning to TRBD1. In germline, CDR1 is MNHNS, CDR2 SASEGT. The CDR3 loop spans 15 amino acids. Trimming took 5 bases from V and 8 from J; bases not matched to a gene: 12. The CDR3 region is CASSPRDSKVHEQFF. CDR3 nucleotides: TGTGCCAGCAGTCCACGGGACAGTAAGGTCCATGAGCAGTTCTTC.

The gene calls are TRBV28 and TRBJ1-5; D remains ambiguous. The germline CDR1 and CDR2 sequences are MDHEN and SYDVKM. The CDR3 consists of 15 residues. V lost 2 bases, J lost 3 bases, and 11 bases lay in between. The chain's CDR3 is CASSLPGSLNQPQHF. CDR3 DNA: TGTGCCAGCAGTTTACCTGGGTCGCTCAATCAGCCCCAGCATTTT.

This clonotype was picked up many times. The chain has TRBV6-1 and TRBJ2-2, with D possibly being TRBD2 (5 bases). This CDR3 has 14 amino acids. Germline CDR1 and CDR2: MNHNS and SASEGT. The V and J ends lost 7 bases and 6 bases respectively, with 15 bases between them. CDR3 sequence: CASKPLDGSGELFF. In DNA form, the CDR3 reads TGTGCCAGCAAGCCACTAGATGGTTCCGGGGAGCTGTTTTTT.

The chain links TRBV18 to TRBJ2-7; 13 positions match TRBD2. The CDR3 length is 15 residues. CDR1 KGHSH and CDR2 LQKENI come from the germline V gene. V shed 4 bases, J shed 7 bases, and the junction held 7 bases outside the gene matches. CDR3 DNA sequence: TGTGCCAGCTCACTAACCGGGACTAGCGGGGAAGAGCAGTACTTC. This translates into CASSLTGTSGEEQYF.

This clonotype was observed many times. The rearrangement uses TRBV12-3 or TRBV12-4 and TRBJ2-6, with TRBD2 as a possible D gene (6 bases). The V and J ends lost 1 base and 4 bases respectively, with 11 bases between them. The CDR3 consists of 16 residues. CDR3 sequence reads: CASSLEGGPGANVLTF. The CDR3 nucleotides are TGTGCCAGCAGTTTAGAAGGAGGGCCAGGGGCCAACGTCCTGACTTTC.

V usage is TRBV2 and J usage is TRBJ2-7; 9 bases map to TRBD2. Germline loops: CDR1 SNHLY, CDR2 FYNNEI. CDR3 length equals 15 residues. V was clipped by 3 bases and J by 4 bases; unmatched bases: 7. CDR3: CASSEGLAGTYEQYF. The CDR3 bases are TGTGCCAGCAGTGAGGGGCTAGCGGGGACATACGAGCAGTACTTC.

The chain recombines TRBV6-5 with TRBJ1-3; 7 nucleotides agree with TRBD1. CDR3 length: 15 residues. CDR1 is MNHEY, CDR2 SVGAGI, per germline. J lost 4 bases, V lost 0 bases, and 3 bases had no gene match. The CDR3 region has the DNA TGTGCCAGCAGTTACTCCACAGGGGCCGGAAACACCATATATTTT. Its translation is CASSYSTGAGNTIYF.

This clonotype was observed many times. The rearrangement joins TRBV12-3 or TRBV12-4 to TRBJ2-1; D gene unclear. CDR3 length: 16 residues. V was cut by 1 base and J by 2 bases, with 12 bases left in between. CDR3 in DNA: TGTGCCAGCAGTTTAGGGCACACAGTCACCTACAATGAGCAGTTCTTC. The encoded protein is CASSLGHTVTYNEQFF.

This clonotype was detected ten times or more. This rearrangement joins TRBV20-1 to TRBJ2-5, with 9 bases lining up with TRBD1. Unmatched junction bases numbered 9, after V lost 3 bases and J lost 1 base. The CDR3 has 16 residues. Per the germline V gene, CDR1 is DFQATT and CDR2 is SNEGSKA (reference sequence). CDR3 sequence: CSASGTGGGIQETQYF. CDR3 sequence (DNA): TGCAGTGCTAGCGGTACAGGGGGCGGAATCCAAGAGACCCAGTACTTC.

This clonotype was counted ten times or more. The rearrangement links TRBV3-1 to TRBJ2-4, with 9 bases aligning to TRBD1. The CDR3 has 14 amino acids. V was clipped by 1 base and J by 13 bases; unmatched bases: 8. CDR1 LGHDT and CDR2 YNNKEL come from the germline V gene (reference sequence). The CDR3 nucleotides read TGTGCCAGCAGCCAAGGGACAGGGGTCGGTAAACAGTACTTC. Translated, it gives CASSQGTGVGKQYF.

This sequence joins TRBV5-1 and TRBJ2-3, with 10 bases fitting TRBD2. The ends lost 5 bases at V and 0 bases at J; junction bases unmatched: 9. CDR1 SGHRS and CDR2 YFSETQ come from the germline V gene. The CDR3 extends over 17 amino acids. In nucleotides, the CDR3 is TGCGCCAGCAGTACGGCTAGCGGGGGCACTAGCACAGATACGCAGTATTTT. Amino acids: CASSTASGGTSTDTQYF.

This clonotype was counted at least ten times. This chain uses TRBV7-6 with TRBJ2-1, with TRBD1 matching over 7 bases. The trim removed 5 bases at V and 1 base at J, leaving 5 bases unmatched. CDR1 and CDR2 from the germline V gene are SGHVS and FNYEAQ. The CDR3 is made up of 15 amino acids. CDR3 amino acids: CASSRGTASYNEQFF. For the CDR3, the DNA is TGTGCCAGCAGCCGAGGGACAGCTTCCTACAATGAGCAGTTCTTC.

The CDR3 is CSAKGGSSQETQYF. Written as DNA, the CDR3 is TGCAGTGCTAAAGGAGGGAGTTCCCAAGAGACCCAGTACTTC. The gene calls are TRBV20-1 and TRBJ2-5; D is possibly TRBD2 (6 bases). The CDR3 loop spans 14 amino acids. The V end was cut by 4 bases, the J end by 1 base, with 13 bases between. In germline, CDR1 is DFQATT, CDR2 SNEGSKA (reference sequence).

The rearrangement joins TRBV12-3 or TRBV12-4 to TRBJ1-3, with unresolved D. There are 14 residues in the CDR3. The V and J ends lost 8 bases and 0 bases respectively, with 11 bases between them. CDR3 coding DNA: TGTGCCAGCCTGTTAGGGAGCTCTGGAAACACCATATATTTT. Amino acids: CASLLGSSGNTIYF.

In its sample, this clonotype was seen many times. V and J are TRBV29-1 and TRBJ2-6, with D possibly matching TRBD1 (6 bases). CDR1 SQVTM and CDR2 ANQGSEA come from the germline V gene. The V end lost 5 bases, the J end lost 0 bases, and 23 bases lay between the germline ends. CDR3 size: 19 residues. CDR3 protein: CSVRVSGVTTNSGANVLTF. CDR3 nucleotides: TGCAGCGTTCGTGTCTCAGGGGTGACAACGAACTCTGGGGCCAACGTCCTGACTTTC.

This clonotype was counted ten times or more. The CDR3: CASSSGGQSYYEQYF. The CDR3 DNA reads as TGTGCCAGCAGTTCAGGGGGACAGAGCTACTACGAGCAGTACTTC. V is TRBV12-3 or TRBV12-4 and J is TRBJ2-7; 7 nucleotides match TRBD1. This CDR3 has 15 residues. V shed 4 bases and J 3 bases; nucleotides not matched to a gene: 9.

The genes are TRBV19 and TRBJ2-3, with 9 bases lining up with TRBD2. In germline, CDR1 is LNHDA, CDR2 SQIVND (reference sequence). The CDR3 runs 16 residues. V lost 0 bases and J lost 4; bases outside the gene matches: 5. Here the CDR3 DNA reads TGTGCCAGTAGTATAGATTTTGCGGGAGGGTCAGATACGCAGTATTTT. The encoded protein is CASSIDFAGGSDTQYF.

This chain uses TRBV15 with TRBJ1-2, with D possibly matching TRBD1 (6 bases). CDR3 length: 15 amino acids. Trimming cost V 0 bases and J 3 bases, with 11 bases left between them. Germline V gives CDR1 LNHNV, CDR2 YYDKDF (reference sequence). CDR3 amino acids: CATSRDRGAHYGYTF. CDR3 coding DNA: TGTGCCACCAGCAGAGATCGGGGGGCACACTATGGCTACACCTTC.

The V and J genes are TRBV7-8 and TRBJ1-5; no clear D. Germline values: CDR1 SGHVS, CDR2 FQNEAQ. V lost 2 bases to trimming and J lost 0 bases, with 11 bases between them. There are 16 residues in the CDR3. The CDR3, as DNA: TGTGCCAGCAGCTTACATACGAATTATAGCAATCAGCCCCAGCATTTT. Amino acid sequence: CASSLHTNYSNQPQHF.

The table lists this clonotype with a few counts. The chain combines TRBV18 with TRBJ2-1, with D tentatively TRBD1 (6 bases). Trimming removed 3 bases at V and 4 bases at J, with 13 bases between. CDR1 and CDR2 from the germline V gene are KGHSH and LQKENI. This CDR3 region has 15 residues. The DNA of the CDR3 is TGTGCCAGCTCACCCCCCCAGGGGAGTTACAATGAGCAGTTCTTC. This sequence encodes CASSPPQGSYNEQFF.

This clonotype was detected many times. The chain joins TRBV18 to TRBJ1-5; D not resolved. Germline loops: CDR1 KGHSH, CDR2 LQKENI. This CDR3 has 13 residues. Trimming took 2 bases from V and 5 from J, leaving 7 bases between them. The CDR3 is CASSPTADQPQHF. The CDR3 nucleotides are TGTGCCAGCTCACCAACTGCGGATCAGCCCCAGCATTTT.

This clonotype was observed many times. V and J are TRBV12-3 or TRBV12-4 and TRBJ2-7; 7 bases agree with TRBD2. The CDR3 extends over 14 amino acids. Trimming removed 8 bases from V and 2 bases from J; junction bases left unmatched: 9. The CDR3 DNA reads TGTGCCAGCGGATATGGGAGGGGTCCCTACGAGCAGTACGTC. Translation gives CASGYGRGPYEQYV.

This clonotype was counted between two and nine times. The V and J genes are TRBV11-3 and TRBJ2-3; 8 bases are a match to TRBD1. The length of the CDR3 is 15 residues. Germline V gene sequence: CDR1 SGHNT, CDR2 YENEEA. V lost 4 bases and J lost 2; bases outside the gene matches: 5. CDR3 amino acids: CASSSDRVITDTQYF. CDR3 coding DNA: TGTGCCAGCAGCTCGGACAGGGTAATCACAGATACGCAGTATTTT.